Listed below are T cell receptor beta chains from one sample, sequenced in a study of blood T cell repertoires in COVID-19. Using immunoSEQ multiplex PCR, the repertoire was profiled, and TCRdb retains in-frame clones only, with some absent. This sample yields approximately 110,000 clones, of which around 90% are seen a single time; approximately 1% belongs to the top ten. The sequencing input was peripheral blood. These receptor sequences come from a human donor in a cohort sampled during active COVID-19. Each CDR3 is given without its conserved first and last residue. Each record gives: V gene, J gene, CDR3 protein.

V gene: TRBV10-3; J gene: TRBJ1-2; CDR3 protein: AISESWGQGAAYGYT
V gene: TRBV7-9; J gene: TRBJ1-3; CDR3 protein: ASSFRTGQSSGNTIY
V gene: TRBV6-4; J gene: TRBJ1-2; CDR3 protein: ASSGGGQDGYT
V gene: TRBV4-1; J gene: TRBJ2-2; CDR3 protein: ASSLGGTATGELF
V gene: TRBV10-3; J gene: TRBJ2-7; CDR3 protein: AISAQGSYEQY
V gene: TRBV20-1; J gene: TRBJ1-5; CDR3 protein: SASGDRGAYQPQH
V gene: TRBV5-4; J gene: TRBJ2-1; CDR3 protein: ASSLNLLAGGLTEQF
V gene: TRBV7-9; J gene: TRBJ1-2; CDR3 protein: ASSLSGAFYGYT
V gene: TRBV4-1; J gene: TRBJ1-3; CDR3 protein: ASSLQGEVAGNTIY
V gene: TRBV10-3; J gene: TRBJ2-2; CDR3 protein: AGRRGNTGELF
V gene: TRBV27; J gene: TRBJ2-1; CDR3 protein: ASSFYSGRAGNEQF
V gene: TRBV14; J gene: TRBJ1-5; CDR3 protein: ASSQNAGQPQH
V gene: TRBV4-2; J gene: TRBJ2-7; CDR3 protein: ASSQEGTSGGLLTYEQY
V gene: TRBV11-3; J gene: TRBJ2-7; CDR3 protein: ASSPRLGYEQY
V gene: TRBV9; J gene: TRBJ2-7; CDR3 protein: ASSPTGKGHYEQY
V gene: TRBV25-1; J gene: TRBJ1-2; CDR3 protein: ASSESLGQGAGYGYT
V gene: TRBV5-1; J gene: TRBJ1-5; CDR3 protein: ASSLEGEGPQH
V gene: TRBV6-5; J gene: TRBJ1-2; CDR3 protein: ASSYSTRNYGYT
V gene: TRBV9; J gene: TRBJ2-5; CDR3 protein: ASSVASGRSGETQY
V gene: TRBV7-9; J gene: TRBJ2-7; CDR3 protein: ASGGYSYEQY
V gene: TRBV7-3; J gene: TRBJ2-5; CDR3 protein: ASSLTSGETQY
V gene: TRBV24-1; J gene: TRBJ2-2; CDR3 protein: ATSDPVRGAGELF
V gene: TRBV4-3; J gene: TRBJ1-2; CDR3 protein: ASSQATGSVYGYT
V gene: TRBV7-9; J gene: TRBJ2-5; CDR3 protein: ASSLPGYQETQY
V gene: TRBV29-1; J gene: TRBJ2-5; CDR3 protein: SGGFGSGSQETQY
V gene: TRBV6-6; J gene: TRBJ2-3; CDR3 protein: ASSYGRSGDTQY
V gene: TRBV2; J gene: TRBJ2-2; CDR3 protein: ASSPLPAGELF
V gene: TRBV3-1/TRBV3-2; J gene: TRBJ2-7; CDR3 protein: ASSQPTSGGRPYEQY
V gene: TRBV7-9; J gene: TRBJ2-7; CDR3 protein: ASSLGLAVSYEQY
V gene: TRBV7-2; J gene: TRBJ2-3; CDR3 protein: ASSFFSGTTLTSTDTQY
V gene: TRBV5-4; J gene: TRBJ2-1; CDR3 protein: ASSLAGQGAIEQF
V gene: TRBV28; J gene: TRBJ2-6; CDR3 protein: ASSLMSSGANVLT
V gene: TRBV5-1; J gene: TRBJ2-7; CDR3 protein: ASSLGPGTRSREQY
V gene: TRBV7-9; J gene: TRBJ2-3; CDR3 protein: ASSPTSPTRVKQY
V gene: TRBV5-1; J gene: TRBJ1-1; CDR3 protein: ASRRQENTEAF
V gene: TRBV28; J gene: TRBJ1-2; CDR3 protein: ASSFRGQGYT
V gene: TRBV28; J gene: TRBJ1-6; CDR3 protein: ASSTPGQASYNSPLH
V gene: TRBV2; J gene: TRBJ2-3; CDR3 protein: ASSRRPGTGIEQY
V gene: TRBV28; J gene: TRBJ1-1; CDR3 protein: ASSLTQGATEAF
V gene: TRBV2; J gene: TRBJ2-3; CDR3 protein: ASRQIRTGTDTQY